This T cell receptor beta chain was captured by sequencing in a study of beta chain features in type 1 diabetes. Study-level background: Age, gender and cell yields were alike across patients and healthy donors. Findings and caveats of the study: VDJ junctions from patients with type 1 diabetes contained fewer insertions and more deletions. Sequencing used cDNA, and cells with high TCR expression could therefore be over-represented.

This clone came up many times. The antigen is not known. V was shortened by 5 bases and J by 11 bases, with 10 bases between the two germline ends. Per germline, CDR1 SEHNR and CDR2 FQNEAQ (reference sequence). The CDR3 extends over 11 amino acids. Researchers reported sorting CD4+ naive, central memory, regulatory and stem cell-like memory cells via CD45RO/CCR7/CD25/CD127/CD95/CD27. The entirety of the isolated RNA underwent reverse transcription, so expressed TCRB transcripts were sequenced. The assay was immunoSEQ multiplex PCR, and TCRdb's table has in-frame clones only and misses some. The sample consists of 300,000 to 350,000 clones, approximately 8% of them appearing once.

The receptor was isolated from a woman between 18 and 30 years old in good health. The chain joins TRBV7-9 to TRBJ2-1; D is unclear. Sequencing input: central memory CD4+ T cells from blood. The CDR3 DNA reads as TGTGCCAGCAGCCCGCATGAGAAGCAGTTCTTC. Translating it yields CASSPHEKQFF.